This entry concerns a single TCR beta chain. This record comes from a study of control samples from healthy donors and cancer patients. Method: immunoSEQ multiplex PCR; TCRdb's copy keeps in-frame clones and lacks some. The sample contains 100,000 to 150,000 clones, roughly nine tenths of which appear only once. This CDR3 comprises 17 residues. Per germline, CDR1 SEHNR and CDR2 FQNEAQ (reference sequence). V shed 3 bases, J shed 1 base, and the junction held 11 bases outside the gene matches. This TCR came from a man between 18 and 35 years old in good health. Sequencing was performed on blood. This chain joins TRBV7-9 and TRBJ1-1; 7 bases agree with TRBD1. The CDR3 DNA reads as TGTGCCAGCAGCTTGAAAAGGGGGCAGACGAAGAACACTGAAGCTTTCTTT. This encodes CASSLKRGQTKNTEAFF. Combining the CDR3 with reference TRBV7-9 and TRBJ1-1 gives the whole variable domain DTGVSQNPRHKITKRGQNVTFRCDPISEHNRLYWYRQTLGQGPEFLTYFQNEAQLEKSRLLSDRFSAERPKGSFSTLEIQRTEQGDSAMYLCASSLKRGQTKNTEAFFGQGTRLTVV.